A single sample gave rise to the 2 T cell receptor beta chains below, sequenced in a study of response to subunit inactivated influenza vaccine. TCRdb itself ran the RT-PCR reads through MiXCR, one entry per CDR3 protein. Counted here are 630,000 or so distinct CDR3 sequences, 15% to 19% occurring once; the ten biggest clones make up approximately 10%. The sample consisted of PBMCs from blood, taken 12 days after vaccination. The receptor set was obtained from a man aged 50 to 59 who received an inactivated influenza vaccine.

A few counts support this clonotype. V and J are TRBV6-1 and TRBJ1-1; 8 nucleotides agree with TRBD1. There are 21 residues in the CDR3. Trimming took 4 bases from V and 0 from J; bases not matched to a gene: 22. Germline V gives CDR1 MNHNS, CDR2 SASEGT. The CDR3 is CASSGDFGTTRQGLMNTEAFF. The DNA for the CDR3 is TGTGCCAGCAGTGGAGACTTCGGCACTACTCGACAGGGGCTGATGAACACTGAAGCTTTCTTT.

The gene calls are TRBV7-9 and TRBJ2-1; D might be TRBD1 or TRBD2, each matching 6 bases. This CDR3 is built from 16 residues. In germline, CDR1 is SEHNR, CDR2 FQNEAQ (reference sequence). Trimming shortened V by 5 bases and J by 8 bases, and 22 bases separated the two germline ends. The CDR3 sequence is CASSPGGSPRLDEQFF. DNA of the CDR3: TGTGCCAGCAGCCCCGGGGGCTCCCCCAGACTTGATGAGCAGTTCTTC.